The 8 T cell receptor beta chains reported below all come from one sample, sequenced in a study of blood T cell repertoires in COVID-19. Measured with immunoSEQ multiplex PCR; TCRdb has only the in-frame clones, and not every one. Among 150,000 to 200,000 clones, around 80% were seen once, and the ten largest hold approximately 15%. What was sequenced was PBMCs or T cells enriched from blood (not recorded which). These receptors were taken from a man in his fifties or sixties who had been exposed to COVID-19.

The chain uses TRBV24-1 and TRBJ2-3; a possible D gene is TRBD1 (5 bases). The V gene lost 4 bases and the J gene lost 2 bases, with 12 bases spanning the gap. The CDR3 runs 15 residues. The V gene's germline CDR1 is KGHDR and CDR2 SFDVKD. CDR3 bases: TGTGCCACCAGTGAATCGCAGGGTTCCACAGATACGCAGTATTTT. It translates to CATSESQGSTDTQYF.

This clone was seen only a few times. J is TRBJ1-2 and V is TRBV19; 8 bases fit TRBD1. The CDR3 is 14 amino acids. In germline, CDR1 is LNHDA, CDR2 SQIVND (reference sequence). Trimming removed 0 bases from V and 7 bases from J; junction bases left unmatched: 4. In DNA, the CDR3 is TGTGCCAGTAGTATAGATTGGACAGGGTCTGGCTACACCTTC. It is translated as CASSIDWTGSGYTF. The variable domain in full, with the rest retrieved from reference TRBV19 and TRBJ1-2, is DGGITQSPKYLFRKEGQNVTLSCEQNLNHDAMYWYRQDPGQGLRLIYYSQIVNDFQKGDIAEGYSVSREKKESFPLTVTSAQKNPTAFYLCASSIDWTGSGYTFGSGTRLTVV.

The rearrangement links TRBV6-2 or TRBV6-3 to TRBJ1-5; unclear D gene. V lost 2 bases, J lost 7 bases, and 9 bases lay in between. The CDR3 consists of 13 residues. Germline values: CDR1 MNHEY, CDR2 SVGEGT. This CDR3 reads CASSYGGSQPQHF. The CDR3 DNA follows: TGTGCCAGCAGTTACGGTGGGAGCCAGCCCCAGCATTTT.

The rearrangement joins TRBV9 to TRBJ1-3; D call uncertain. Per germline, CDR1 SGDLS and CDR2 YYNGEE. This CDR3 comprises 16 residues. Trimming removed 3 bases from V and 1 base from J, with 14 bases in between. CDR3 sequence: CASSATTSNSGNTIYF. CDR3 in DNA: TGTGCCAGCAGCGCAACCACAAGTAATTCTGGAAACACCATATATTTT.

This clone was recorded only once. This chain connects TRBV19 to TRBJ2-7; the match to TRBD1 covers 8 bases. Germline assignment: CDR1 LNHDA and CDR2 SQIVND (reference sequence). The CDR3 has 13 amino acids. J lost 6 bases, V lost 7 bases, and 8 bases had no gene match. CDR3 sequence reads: CASKGQGALEQYF. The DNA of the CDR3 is TGTGCCAGTAAAGGGCAGGGGGCTCTCGAGCAGTACTTC.

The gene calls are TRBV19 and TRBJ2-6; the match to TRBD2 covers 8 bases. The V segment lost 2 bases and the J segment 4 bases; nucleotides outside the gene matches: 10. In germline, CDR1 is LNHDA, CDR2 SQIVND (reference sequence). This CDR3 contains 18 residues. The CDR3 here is CASSIPPGGAPGANVLTF. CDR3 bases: TGTGCCAGTAGTATACCCCCCGGGGGGGCCCCAGGGGCCAACGTCCTGACTTTC.

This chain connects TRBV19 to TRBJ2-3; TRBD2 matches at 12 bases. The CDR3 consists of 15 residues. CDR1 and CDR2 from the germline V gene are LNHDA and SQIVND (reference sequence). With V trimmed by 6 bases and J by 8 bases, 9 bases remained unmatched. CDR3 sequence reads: CASRTLAGGPGTQYF. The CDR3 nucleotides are TGTGCCAGTAGGACCCTAGCGGGAGGGCCTGGTACGCAGTATTTT.

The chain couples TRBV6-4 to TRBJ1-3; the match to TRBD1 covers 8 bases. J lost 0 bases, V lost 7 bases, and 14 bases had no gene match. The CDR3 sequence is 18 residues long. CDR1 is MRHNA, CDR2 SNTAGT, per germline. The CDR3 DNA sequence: TGTGCCAGCAATTGGGACAGGCCCTACTTAAGCTCTGGAAACACCATATATTTT. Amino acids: CASNWDRPYLSSGNTIYF.